This TCR beta chain was observed in a study of T cell repertoires in ileal Crohn's disease. Study-level results: Clonal expansions were more frequent in active smokers than non-smokers at surgery. Every patient over 26.8% clonality showed endoscopic recurrence.

This clone was seen a few times. The antigen remains undetermined. Repertoires were generated with immunoSEQ multiplex PCR, while TCRdb's copy carries only in-frame clones and drops some. The data show roughly 7,000 clones, less than 80% seen once. Germline loops: CDR1 SGHRS, CDR2 YFSETQ. The CDR3 is made up of 14 amino acids. The V end lost 4 bases, the J end lost 5 bases, and 16 bases lay between the germline ends. Sequenced input: ileal tissue. The chain recombines TRBV5-1 with TRBJ2-7; D may be TRBD1 (5 bases). This receptor was taken from an adult with Crohn's disease. The CDR3 region is CASSPQGSAHEQYF. CDR3 in DNA: TGCGCCAGCAGCCCCCAGGGCTCGGCCCACGAGCAGTACTTC.